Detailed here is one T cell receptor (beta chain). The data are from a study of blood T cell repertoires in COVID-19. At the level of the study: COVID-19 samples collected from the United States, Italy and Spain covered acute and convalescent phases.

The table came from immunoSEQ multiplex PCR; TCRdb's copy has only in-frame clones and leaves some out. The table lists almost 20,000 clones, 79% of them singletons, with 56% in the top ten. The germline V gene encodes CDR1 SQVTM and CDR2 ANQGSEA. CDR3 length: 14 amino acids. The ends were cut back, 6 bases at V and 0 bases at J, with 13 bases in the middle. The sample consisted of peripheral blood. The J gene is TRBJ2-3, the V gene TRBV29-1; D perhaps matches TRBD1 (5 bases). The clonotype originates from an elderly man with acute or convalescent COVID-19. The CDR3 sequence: CSVTGLPSTDTQYF. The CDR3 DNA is TGCAGCGTAACAGGCCTCCCTAGCACAGATACGCAGTATTTT.